The entry that follows covers one T cell receptor beta chain sequence. Antigen specificity is unknown. This specimen comes from a study of glioma-infiltrating T cells after dendritic cell vaccination. As for the study in general: Between about 2002 and 2013, patients got autologous tumor lysate-pulsed dendritic cell vaccines. Dendritic cells derived from monocytes and pulsed with autologous tumor lysate formed the vaccine. Study-wide results and limits: Patients with more pretreatment TILs had longer time to progression and survival.

Clones were read by immunoSEQ multiplex PCR, and TCRdb kept only the in-frame ones, dropping some. The sample has 90,000 to 110,000 clones; almost 90% are singletons. Between the trimmed V and J ends, which lost 5 bases and 4 bases, there was a span of 14 bases. The CDR3 totals 13 residues. Germline loops: CDR1 SQVTM, CDR2 ANQGSEA. Described time point: after dendritic cell vaccination, including at tumor progression/relapse. PBMC sampling occurred before vaccination, two weeks after the third dose, and at progression. Specimen: blood, collected after dendritic cell vaccination. The chain has TRBV29-1 and TRBJ1-2; D perhaps matches TRBD1 (5 bases). This receptor was taken from a human donor with glioblastoma. This CDR3 reads CSVPSGGVYGYTF. CDR3 DNA: TGCAGCGTTCCTTCCGGGGGAGTCTATGGCTACACCTTC.